This paragraph reports one TCR beta chain. Here immunoSEQ multiplex PCR was the method, and the copy in TCRdb shows in-frame clones only, minus some. The repertoire has around 51,000 clones, about 86% of them found once; the top ten carry approximately 4.1%. This sample was taken from a study of blood T cell repertoires in COVID-19. This CDR3 contains 16 residues. Germline CDR1 reads LNHDA; CDR2 reads SQIVND (reference sequence). V lost 1 base and J lost 2, with 12 bases in between. J is TRBJ2-1 and V is TRBV19; TRBD2 is a possible D gene (5 bases). Specimen: peripheral blood. The receptor comes from a man aged 80 or over with active COVID-19. CDR3 protein: CASSIGTAGTYNEQFF. CDR3 coding DNA: TGTGCCAGTAGTATAGGGACCGCCGGGACCTACAATGAGCAGTTCTTC.